The clone carrying this T cell receptor beta chain showed up many times. Its target is not known. This sample stems from a study of identical twins. Study findings and constraints: Beta out-of-frame twin sharing showed a weaker excess. Sequences that were out-of-frame, alpha and twin-shared displayed an excess of low generation probability. For zero-insertion analyses, partial confounding could come from invariant MAIT and iNKT cells.

This CDR3 is built from 13 residues. CDR1 and CDR2 (germline): SGHKS, YYEKEE (reference sequence). V was trimmed by 3 bases and J by 4 bases, leaving 8 bases between them. Each CDR3 protein gets one entry after TCRdb re-called the 5' RACE reads with MiXCR. The data contain around 960,000 distinct CDR3 sequences, approximately 13% of them singletons. The sample was also reused in another study, on yellow fever vaccine responses in identical twins.

V usage is TRBV5-5 and J usage is TRBJ1-5, with a tentative D call TRBD1 (6 bases). This TCR was sampled from a young woman in good health. Sequencing was carried out using PBMCs. Written as DNA, the CDR3 is TGTGCCAGCAGCTGGGGGCCTAATCAGCCCCAGCATTTT. Translating gives CASSWGPNQPQHF.